This T cell receptor beta chain came from a study of T cell responses to AZD1222 COVID-19 vaccine. Overall study: Analyses pooled second doses at about 4 or about 12 weeks.

The table came from immunoSEQ multiplex PCR; TCRdb's copy has only in-frame clones and leaves some out. The sample contains 150,000 to 200,000 clones, approximately 95% of which appear only once. Germline CDR1 and CDR2: LGHDT and YNNKEL (reference sequence). CDR3 length equals 13 residues. Trimming took off 7 bases at V and 0 bases at J, with 9 bases between the two ends. The sequence derives from an adult in good health. The rearrangement joins TRBV3-1 (or the pseudogene TRBV3-2) to TRBJ1-1; no clear D. The source was peripheral blood, collected on day 0 of AZD1222 vaccination. In DNA, the CDR3 is TGTGCCAGCACCTCATACTTGAACACTGAAGCTTTCTTT. It codes for CASTSYLNTEAFF.